The clone carrying this TCR beta chain appeared a few times. Antigen specificity is unknown. The data originate from a study of OX40 agonist ivuxolimab in advanced cancers. Study outcomes and limitations: Relative to CD4+, CD8+ T cells held more expanded clones on average. Partial responders dosed at 0.1-3.0 mg/kg displayed clonal expansion ranking among the lowest.

Systemic immunosuppression or autoimmune disease history was grounds to exclude patients. Clones were read by immunoSEQ multiplex PCR, and TCRdb kept only the in-frame ones, dropping some. This table holds around 45,000 clones, 80% found once. This TCR derives from an adult with an advanced solid tumor such as melanoma, head and neck, liver or kidney cancer. The sample was CD4+ or CD8+ T cells sorted from blood, taken in a trial of the OX40 agonist ivuxolimab.

CDR3 sequence: CAWSVGGHEQFF. For the CDR3, the DNA is TGTGCCTGGAGTGTCGGAGGGCATGAGCAGTTCTTC. The J gene is TRBJ2-1, the V gene TRBV30, with D tentatively TRBD2 (6 bases). The CDR3 consists of 12 residues. V gave up 0 bases and J gave up 8 bases, with 8 bases separating them. CDR1 is GTSNPN, CDR2 SVGIG, per germline (reference sequence).